This T cell receptor (beta chain) is from a study of blood T cell repertoires in COVID-19 (dated by TCRdb to about 2020). At the level of the whole study: Collaborator samples came from the United States, Italy and Spain and covered acute and convalescent phases of COVID-19. Sample metadata almost always included a de-identified subject ID, COVID-19 status, age in years and sex. The samples were drawn from the first 160 participants of the ongoing ImmuneRACE study and from under 1,500 subjects provided by 6 global collaborators. Deeply sampled blood TCRbeta repertoires from subjects exposed to, actively infected with, or recovered from COVID-19 were included in the dataset. The prospective study material was composed of cDNA or gDNA derived from T cells, B-cell-depleted T cells, or PBMCs. The repertoires were released in a freely available public database meant as a resource for research on the immune response to SARS-CoV-2. Where HLA class I and class II types were available, the types were taken from metadata supplied by the sample provider, not from assay-based typing. The study at large found these results: The amount of clinical and demographic metadata varied by source and participant and was provided uncurated.

Samples from volunteer blood donors who had recovered from COVID-19 were contributed by a second Seattle source. The collaborating institutions used their own protocols to collect whole blood in K2EDTA tubes. For TCRbeta analysis, collaborator samples were shipped as frozen whole blood, as isolated PBMCs, or as DNA extracted from either sample type. A remark on this clone: This receptor's antigen is unknown. There are no base qualities to consult, and no much larger clone falls within one base.

CDR1 and CDR2 are drawn from the germline V gene: SGHRS, YFSETQ. The CDR3 sequence holds 16 residues, the cysteine and phenylalanine included. CDR3 DNA only is kept here, 48 bases in frame from base 1. Trimming leaves V shorter by 6 bases and J shorter by 4 bases, with the junction holding 13 bases beyond the gene matches. TCRbeta CDR3 regions were amplified from genomic DNA using the immunoSEQ Assay, a bias-controlled multiplex PCR. In the paper's pipeline: Nucleated cell counts per sample were estimated from amplification of reference gene primers within the assay. To quantify the absolute abundance of each unique TCRbeta CDR3 rearrangement, sequence reads were collapsed and filtered. For each sample, productive Simpson clonality was calculated by taking the square root of Simpson's diversity index across productive rearrangements. Drawn from immuneACCESS, this table holds only the in-frame rearrangements with V and J called that TCRdb kept. Clones are partly lost; checked studies trace under half to an unresolved V gene and leave the rest unexplained. D and trimming were read from the DNA, whereas the V and J calls and clone size are those reported in that table. This sample holds more than 250,000 clones; roughly 90% were observed only once. Around 6% of the sample goes to the ten largest clones.

Recombination linked TRBV5-1 to TRBJ2-3; TRBD1 lines up with 8 middle nucleotides. The TCR originated in a man in his late teens or twenties who had recovered from COVID-19. The sequencing sample was made of peripheral blood. The sequence in DNA is TGCGCCAGCACCGCGACAGGGGCTCCGGGCCCAGATACGCAGTATTTT. This yields the protein CASTATGAPGPDTQYF.